The 32 T cell receptor beta chains in this list originate from one sample, sequenced in a study of T cell repertoires in cytomegalovirus infection. Antigen specificity for these receptors is unknown. TCRdb reanalysed the reads using MiXCR and keeps one entry per CDR3 protein. Here the sample spans 800,000 to 950,000 distinct CDR3 sequences, around a third being singletons. The sample here was cultured CD8+ T cells from PBMCs, taken from culture after CMV antigen stimulation. These receptors were obtained from a human donor in good health (CMV status not recorded). Some clones in this sample may be carry-over from other donors' samples.

This clonotype has a count of ten or more. One junction end does not reproduce the germline sequence, and a read error may be involved. The genes are TRBV7-7 and TRBJ2-1; perhaps D is TRBD1 or TRBD2 (5 bases each). The CDR3 consists of 13 residues. Germline lookup yields CDR1 SSHAT and CDR2 FNYEAQ (reference sequence). In DNA form, the CDR3 reads TGTGCTAGCAGCCAAACGGGACGGACAGAGCAGTTCTTC. Translation: CASSQTGRTEQFF.

This clonotype was detected only a few times. The chain recombines TRBV6-5 with TRBJ1-2; D perhaps matches TRBD1 (5 bases). The length of the CDR3 is 12 residues. V was shortened by 6 bases and J by 13 bases, with 18 bases between the two germline ends. The germline V gene has CDR1 MNHEY and CDR2 SVGAGI. CDR3 DNA sequence: TGTGCCAGCAGCCCAGGGACGGCCGGCATCACCTTC. Protein sequence: CASSPGTAGITF.

This clonotype was counted only a few times. CDR3 sequence: CAISEPGYIDTDTQYF. CDR3 DNA: TGTGCCATCAGTGAACCGGGATACATCGACACAGATACGCAGTATTTT. The chain joins TRBV10-3 to TRBJ2-3; D may be TRBD2 (5 bases). The CDR3 is 16 residues long. Germline lookup yields CDR1 ENHRY and CDR2 SYGVKD. Deletions cut 3 bases from V and 2 bases from J, with 15 bases between.

This clonotype was found many times. The rearrangement joins TRBV6-1 to TRBJ1-1; D is ambiguous. V was shortened by 1 base and J by 10 bases, with 22 bases between the two germline ends. Per the germline V gene, CDR1 is MNHNS and CDR2 is SASEGT. This CDR3 region has 16 residues. CDR3 bases: TGTGCCAGCAGTGAAGGGGATGTATTTCGGAGACCTGGAGCTTTCTTT. It encodes CASSEGDVFRRPGAFF.

In regard to this clonotype: Germline and junction disagree at one end, which may indicate a read error. V and J are TRBV7-7 and TRBJ2-3; a possible D gene is TRBD2 (7 bases). This CDR3 has 15 amino acids. Germline CDR1 is SSHAT and CDR2 is FNYEAQ (reference sequence). The CDR3 coding sequence is TGTGCTAGCAGCTTAGATGCGGGGGCGGTAGATACGCAGTATTTT. Encoded protein: CASSLDAGAVDTQYF.

This rearrangement joins TRBV7-6 to TRBJ1-2; TRBD1 matches at 7 bases. V shed 5 bases and J 3 bases; nucleotides not matched to a gene: 9. CDR3 length equals 15 residues. Germline CDR1 is SGHVS and CDR2 is FNYEAQ. In nucleotides, the CDR3 is TGTGCCAGCAGCACAAGACAGGGTTCGGACTATGGCTACACCTTC. Translating it yields CASSTRQGSDYGYTF. Full variable domain (rest looked up from reference TRBV7-6 and TRBJ1-2): GAGVSQSPRYKVTKRGQDVALRCDPISGHVSLYWYRQALGQGPEFLTYFNYEAQQDKSGLPNDRFSAERPEGSISTLTIQRTEQRDSAMYRCASSTRQGSDYGYTFGSGTRLTVV.

This clonotype was observed at least ten times. V and J are TRBV7-6 and TRBJ2-2, with 13 bases that match TRBD2. The CDR3 is made up of 17 amino acids. V shed 4 bases and J 9 bases; nucleotides not matched to a gene: 11. CDR1 and CDR2 (germline): SGHVS, FNYEAQ. Written as DNA, the CDR3 is TGTGCCAGCAGCTCTAGGACTAGCGGGGGCCTACACCGGGAGCTGTTTTTT. Translating it yields CASSSRTSGGLHRELFF. Full variable domain (remainder filled in from reference TRBV7-6 and TRBJ2-2): GAGVSQSPRYKVTKRGQDVALRCDPISGHVSLYWYRQALGQGPEFLTYFNYEAQQDKSGLPNDRFSAERPEGSISTLTIQRTEQRDSAMYRCASSSRTSGGLHRELFFGEGSRLTVL.

This clonotype occurred a few times. The chain is built from TRBV6-1 and TRBJ2-1, with no clear D. CDR1 is MNHNS, CDR2 SASEGT, per germline. V was cut by 0 bases and J by 3 bases, with 12 bases left in between. The CDR3 is 16 amino acids. The CDR3 protein is CASSEARASDYNEQFF. The CDR3 coding sequence is TGTGCCAGCAGTGAAGCGCGTGCCTCGGACTACAATGAGCAGTTCTTC.

V gene TRBV7-9 combines with J gene TRBJ1-1; D is undetermined. The CDR3 contains 11 residues. V dropped 4 bases and J dropped 7 bases, with 7 bases sitting between them. Germline V gives CDR1 SEHNR, CDR2 FQNEAQ (reference sequence). In DNA, the CDR3 is TGTGCCAGCAGCTCATCAAGTGAAGCTTTCTTT. It specifies CASSSSSEAFF. Based on the CDR3 plus reference TRBV7-9 and TRBJ1-1, the full variable domain is DTGVSQNPRHKITKRGQNVTFRCDPISEHNRLYWYRQTLGQGPEFLTYFQNEAQLEKSRLLSDRFSAERPKGSFSTLEIQRTEQGDSAMYLCASSSSSEAFFGQGTRLTVV.

This clonotype was seen only a few times. The chain recombines TRBV20-1 with TRBJ2-1, with 9 bases lining up with TRBD2. Germline V gene sequence: CDR1 DFQATT, CDR2 SNEGSKA (reference sequence). J gave up 4 bases and V 5 bases, and 12 bases lay outside the gene matches. The CDR3 covers 16 residues. Here the CDR3 reads CSALTLTSGVYNEQFF. For the CDR3, the DNA is TGCAGTGCTCTAACCTTGACTAGCGGCGTTTACAATGAGCAGTTCTTC.

The CDR3 here is CASSPGPTWGNEQFF. The CDR3 nucleotides are TGTGCCAGCTCACCCGGCCCTACATGGGGCAATGAGCAGTTCTTC. The chain combines TRBV18 with TRBJ2-1; D call uncertain. The CDR3 runs 15 residues. Germline V gene data show CDR1 as KGHSH and CDR2 as LQKENI. V lost 3 bases and J 6 bases, leaving 15 bases between the germline ends.

The table lists this clonotype with a few counts. This rearrangement joins TRBV28 to TRBJ2-1; D is uncertain. The germline V and J ends were trimmed by 8 bases and 0 bases, with 17 bases remaining between them. Germline assignment: CDR1 MDHEN and CDR2 SYDVKM. This CDR3 comprises 16 residues. The CDR3 is CASRLFPDSSYNEQFF. The CDR3 nucleotides read TGTGCCAGCCGGTTGTTCCCCGATAGCTCCTACAATGAGCAGTTCTTC.

The chain has TRBV20-1 and TRBJ1-1; maybe TRBD1 (5 bases). There are 13 residues in the CDR3. CDR1 DFQATT and CDR2 SNEGSKA come from the germline V gene (reference sequence). V was cut by 6 bases and J by 3 bases, with 14 bases left in between. Written as DNA, the CDR3 is TGCAGTGCCCGGGACCGAAGCTACACTGAAGCTTTCTTT. As protein: CSARDRSYTEAFF.

CDR3 protein: CASSLFGGEQFF. The CDR3, as DNA: TGTGCCAGCAGTTTATTTGGGGGTGAGCAGTTCTTC. The rearrangement joins TRBV27 to TRBJ2-1, with D possibly called TRBD1 or TRBD2 (5 bases each). The ends were cut back, 1 base at V and 9 bases at J, with 7 bases in the middle. The CDR3 is 12 amino acids. In germline, CDR1 is MNHEY, CDR2 SMNVEV (reference sequence).

This clonotype has just a few counts. The CDR3 sequence is CASSHRGGIEPGETQYF. CDR3 nucleotides: TGTGCCAGCAGCCACAGGGGGGGGATTGAACCCGGAGAGACCCAGTACTTC. The chain links TRBV6-6 to TRBJ2-5; D may be TRBD1 (8 bases). The germline V and J ends were trimmed by 6 bases and 4 bases, with 24 bases remaining between them. The CDR3 length is 17 residues. Germline V gives CDR1 MNHNY, CDR2 SVGAGI (reference sequence).

The chain uses TRBV4-3 and TRBJ2-4; TRBD1 aligns across 7 bases. Germline assignment: CDR1 LGHNA and CDR2 YSLEER. J lost 6 bases, V lost 3 bases, and 8 bases had no gene match. This CDR3 is built from 15 residues. Written as DNA, the CDR3 is TGCGCCAGCAGCCAGAACAGGGGAGAGAGAAACATTCAGTACTTC. It yields the protein CASSQNRGERNIQYF.

The chain uses TRBV4-2 and TRBJ2-7, with D unclear. The V gene's germline CDR1 is LGHNA and CDR2 YNFKEQ. V was trimmed by 3 bases and J by 0 bases, leaving 9 bases between them. This CDR3 spans 14 amino acids. The DNA of the CDR3 is TGTGCCAGCAGCCAGGGTAGGAGCTCCTACGAGCAGTACGTC. Translation: CASSQGRSSYEQYV.

Only a few counts were recorded for this clonotype. The gene calls are TRBV19 and TRBJ1-1; D is unresolved. Germline loops: CDR1 LNHDA, CDR2 SQIVND (reference sequence). This CDR3 contains 12 residues. The V end lost 3 bases, the J end lost 5 bases, and 7 bases lay between the germline ends. CDR3: CASSIDGTEAFF. The CDR3 DNA sequence: TGTGCCAGTAGTATCGACGGTACTGAAGCTTTCTTT.

The chain links TRBV11-3 to TRBJ2-5; 8 bases are shared with TRBD1. This CDR3 comprises 15 residues. The germline CDR1 and CDR2 sequences are SGHNT and YENEEA. Trimming cost V 4 bases and J 2 bases; bases outside gene matches: 6. CDR3 bases: TGTGCCAGCAGCTCAGGACAGGGTATACAAGAGACCCAGTACTTC. Protein sequence: CASSSGQGIQETQYF.

In this sample, this clonotype turned up a few times. This chain uses TRBV6-5 with TRBJ2-3, with 12 positions matching TRBD2. Germline lookup yields CDR1 MNHEY and CDR2 SVGAGI. This CDR3 has 17 amino acids. Trimming removed 4 bases from V and 2 bases from J; junction bases left unmatched: 7. CDR3 in amino acids: CASSSSRTSGVTDTQYF. In nucleotides, the CDR3 is TGTGCCAGCAGTTCTTCCCGGACTAGCGGGGTCACAGATACGCAGTATTTT.

The rearrangement uses TRBV6-4 and TRBJ2-3; D is ambiguous. Germline CDR1 MRHNA, CDR2 SNTAGT. The CDR3 consists of 15 residues. With 7 bases removed from V and 2 bases from J, the gap between germline ends came to 16 bases. Written as DNA, the CDR3 is TGTGCCAGCACCCCCAGGCTCCCACTCACAGATACGCAGTATTTT. Its translation is CASTPRLPLTDTQYF.

The table lists this clonotype with a few counts. V gene TRBV4-1 combines with J gene TRBJ1-6; D is unclear. This CDR3 has 15 residues. V lost 5 bases, J lost 7 bases, and 15 bases lay in between. Germline CDR1 is MGHRA and CDR2 is YSYEKL. CDR3 nucleotide sequence: TGCGCCAGCAGCGCCACCCCAGGTGGCAATTCACCCCTCCACTTT. As protein: CASSATPGGNSPLHF.

The chain recombines TRBV6-1 with TRBJ2-7; D could derive from TRBD1 or TRBD2 (5 bases each). CDR3 length equals 18 residues. Trimming took 9 bases from V and 0 from J, leaving 27 bases between them. Germline CDR1 reads MNHNS; CDR2 reads SASEGT. The CDR3 spells CARGNTNEGRNISYEQYV. Written as DNA, the CDR3 is TGTGCCAGGGGGAATACGAATGAGGGACGCAACATCTCCTACGAGCAGTACGTC.

Points on this clonotype: A junction boundary mismatches the germline segment, possibly from a read error. The chain joins TRBV23-1 to TRBJ2-1; 9 bases map to TRBD1. TRBV23-1 is identified as an open reading frame with a role that is uncertain. The CDR3 totals 16 residues. The CDR3 is CASSQTGTGMGNEQFF. Written as DNA, the CDR3 is TGCGCTAGCAGTCAAACCGGGACAGGGATGGGCAATGAGCAGTTCTTC.

The CDR3 spells CASSSGTSGWETQYF. CDR3 sequence (DNA): TGTGCCAGCAGCTCTGGGACCAGTGGCTGGGAGACCCAGTACTTC. The chain carries TRBV7-9 and TRBJ2-5; either TRBD1 or TRBD2 may supply D (5 bases each). Germline V gene data show CDR1 as SEHNR and CDR2 as FQNEAQ (reference sequence). V was clipped by 4 bases and J by 5 bases, with 17 bases between them. The CDR3 is 15 residues long. Full variable domain (remainder filled in from reference TRBV7-9 and TRBJ2-5): DTGVSQNPRHKITKRGQNVTFRCDPISEHNRLYWYRQTLGQGPEFLTYFQNEAQLEKSRLLSDRFSAERPKGSFSTLEIQRTEQGDSAMYLCASSSGTSGWETQYFGPGTRLLVL.

As for this clonotype: A much larger clone lies a single base off, so this may be a read error. The chain recombines TRBV7-2 with TRBJ1-2, with no clear D. The CDR3 runs to 16 residues. V was shortened by 5 bases and J by 3 bases, with 19 bases between the two germline ends. Germline values: CDR1 SGHTA, CDR2 FQGNSA. The CDR3 sequence is CASSTVDWREDYGYTF. CDR3 nucleotides: TGTGCCAGCAGCACGGTCGACTGGCGGGAGGACTATGGCTACACCTTC.

A few counts support this clonotype. The rearrangement joins TRBV9 to TRBJ1-6; maybe TRBD1 (5 bases). V lost 3 bases and J 7 bases, leaving 14 bases between the germline ends. CDR3 length: 15 amino acids. Germline V gene sequence: CDR1 SGDLS, CDR2 YYNGEE. The CDR3 DNA follows: TGTGCCAGCAGCGAAGGGACCCTGGGCAATTCACCCCTCCACTTT. This gives the protein CASSEGTLGNSPLHF.

V and J are TRBV6-2 or TRBV6-3 and TRBJ2-7, with D maybe TRBD1 (6 bases). The CDR3 is made up of 14 amino acids. CDR1 is MNHEY and CDR2 is SVGEGT in the germline V gene. Trimming pared 5 bases from V and 1 base from J, leaving 12 bases between. The CDR3 loop reads CASSRRDMSYEQYV. The CDR3 DNA reads as TGTGCCAGCAGTAGACGGGACATGTCCTACGAGCAGTACGTC.

The V gene is TRBV27, the J gene TRBJ1-1; no reliable D call. CDR3 length: 14 amino acids. Trimming took off 4 bases at V and 0 bases at J, with 9 bases between the two ends. Germline CDR1 and CDR2: MNHEY and SMNVEV (reference sequence). The CDR3 sequence: CASSSTTVNTEAFF. DNA of the CDR3: TGTGCCAGCAGTTCTACCACAGTGAACACTGAAGCTTTCTTT.

This clonotype occurred many times. The chain uses TRBV7-2 and TRBJ1-1; TRBD1 agrees at 8 bases. The CDR3 totals 15 residues. Trimming cost V 5 bases and J 7 bases; bases outside gene matches: 12. The germline V gene encodes CDR1 SGHTA and CDR2 FQGNSA. The CDR3 sequence: CASSTGIGQGDEAFF. The CDR3 DNA is TGTGCCAGCAGCACTGGAATAGGACAGGGTGATGAAGCTTTCTTT.

This clonotype was seen only a few times. The chain combines TRBV11-3 with TRBJ2-7; TRBD2 matches at 9 bases. The CDR3 length is 11 residues. V shed 11 bases, J shed 7 bases, and the junction held 6 bases outside the gene matches. Germline CDR1 SGHNT, CDR2 YENEEA. CDR3 coding DNA: TGTGCCCCGGCGGGGGGGGAGGAGCAGTACGTC. Its translation: CAPAGGEEQYV.

This clonotype was picked up a small number of times. This sequence joins TRBV28 and TRBJ1-1, with 7 bases matching TRBD1. The CDR3 length is 13 residues. The germline gives CDR1 MDHEN, CDR2 SYDVKM. After removal of 6 bases from V and 3 bases from J, the junction contained 4 bases not matched to a gene. CDR3 amino acids: CASSPRGHTEAFF. CDR3 nucleotide sequence: TGTGCCAGCAGCCCGAGGGGGCACACTGAAGCTTTCTTT.